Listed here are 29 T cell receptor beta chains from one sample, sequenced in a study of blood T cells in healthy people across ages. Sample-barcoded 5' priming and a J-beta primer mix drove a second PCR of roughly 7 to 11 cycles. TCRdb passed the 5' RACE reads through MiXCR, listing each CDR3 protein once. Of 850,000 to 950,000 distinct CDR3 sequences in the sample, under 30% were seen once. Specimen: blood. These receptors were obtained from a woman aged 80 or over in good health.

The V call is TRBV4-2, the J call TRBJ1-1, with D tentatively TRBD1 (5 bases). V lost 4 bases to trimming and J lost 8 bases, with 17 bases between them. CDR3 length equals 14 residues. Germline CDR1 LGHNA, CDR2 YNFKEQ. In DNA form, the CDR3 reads TGTGCCAGCAGCCCCGGGACGGCCCTTGTGGAAGCTTTCTTT. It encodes CASSPGTALVEAFF.

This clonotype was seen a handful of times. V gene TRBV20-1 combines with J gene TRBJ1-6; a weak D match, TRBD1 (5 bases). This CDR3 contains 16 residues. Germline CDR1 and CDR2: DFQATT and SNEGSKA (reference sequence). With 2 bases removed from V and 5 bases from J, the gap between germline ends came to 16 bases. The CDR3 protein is CSARPPGRGDNSPLHF. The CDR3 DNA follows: TGCAGTGCTAGACCTCCGGGGAGAGGGGATAATTCACCCCTCCACTTT.

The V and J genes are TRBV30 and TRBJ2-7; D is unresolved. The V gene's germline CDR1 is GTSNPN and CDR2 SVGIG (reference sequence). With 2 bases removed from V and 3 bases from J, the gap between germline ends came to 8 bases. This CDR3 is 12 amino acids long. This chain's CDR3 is CAWSPQDYEQYF. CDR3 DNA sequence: TGTGCCTGGAGTCCCCAAGACTACGAGCAGTACTTC.

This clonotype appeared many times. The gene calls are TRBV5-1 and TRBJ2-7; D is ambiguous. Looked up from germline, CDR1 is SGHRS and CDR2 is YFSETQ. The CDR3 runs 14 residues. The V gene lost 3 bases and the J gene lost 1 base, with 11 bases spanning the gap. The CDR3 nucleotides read TGCGCCAGCAGCTGGCTTGGGGATTCCTACGAGCAGTACTTC. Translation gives CASSWLGDSYEQYF.

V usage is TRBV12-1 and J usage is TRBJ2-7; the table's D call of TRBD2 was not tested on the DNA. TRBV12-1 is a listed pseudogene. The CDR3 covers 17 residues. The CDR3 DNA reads TGTGCCAGCAGCCAAACGGACTGGCTCCCTACCCGGCATGAGCAGTACTTC. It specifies CASSQTDWLPTRHEQYF.

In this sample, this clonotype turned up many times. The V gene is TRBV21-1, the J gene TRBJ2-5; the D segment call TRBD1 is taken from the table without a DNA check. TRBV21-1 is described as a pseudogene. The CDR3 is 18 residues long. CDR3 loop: CASSALRRGQGRRETQYF. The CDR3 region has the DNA TGTGCCAGCAGCGCTCTCCGGCGGGGACAGGGGAGGAGGGAGACCCAGTACTTC.

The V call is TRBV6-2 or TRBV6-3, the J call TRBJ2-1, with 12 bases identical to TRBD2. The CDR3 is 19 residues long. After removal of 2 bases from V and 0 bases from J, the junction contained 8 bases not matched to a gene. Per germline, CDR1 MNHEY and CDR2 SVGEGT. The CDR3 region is CASSYDVLAGGLSYNEQFF. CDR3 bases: TGTGCCAGCAGTTACGATGTACTAGCGGGGGGTCTCTCCTACAATGAGCAGTTCTTC.

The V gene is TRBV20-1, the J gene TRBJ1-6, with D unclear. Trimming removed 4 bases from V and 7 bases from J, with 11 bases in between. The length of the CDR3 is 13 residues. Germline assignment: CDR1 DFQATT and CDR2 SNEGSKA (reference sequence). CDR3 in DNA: TGCAGTGCTAAGGCAAACCCAAATTCACCCCTCCACTTT. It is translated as CSAKANPNSPLHF.

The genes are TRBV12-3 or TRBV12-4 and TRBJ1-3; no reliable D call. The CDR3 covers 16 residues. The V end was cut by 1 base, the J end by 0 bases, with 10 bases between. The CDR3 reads CASSLGGPSSGNTIYF. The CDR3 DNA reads TGTGCCAGCAGTTTAGGTGGGCCGAGCTCTGGAAACACCATATATTTT.

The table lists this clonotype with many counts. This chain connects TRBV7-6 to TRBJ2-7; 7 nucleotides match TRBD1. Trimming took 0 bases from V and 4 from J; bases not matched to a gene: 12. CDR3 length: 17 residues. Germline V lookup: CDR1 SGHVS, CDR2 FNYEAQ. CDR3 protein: CASSLASRGIGVYEQYF. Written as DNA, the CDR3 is TGTGCCAGCAGCTTAGCAAGCAGGGGGATCGGAGTATACGAGCAGTACTTC.

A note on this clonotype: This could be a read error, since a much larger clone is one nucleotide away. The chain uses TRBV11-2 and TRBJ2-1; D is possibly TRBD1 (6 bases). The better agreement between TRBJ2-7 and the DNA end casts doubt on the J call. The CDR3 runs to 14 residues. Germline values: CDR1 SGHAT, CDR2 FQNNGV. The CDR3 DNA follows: TGTGCCAGCAGCTTGAACCTTGGGGGCAATGAGCAGTACTTC. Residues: CASSLNLGGNEQYF.

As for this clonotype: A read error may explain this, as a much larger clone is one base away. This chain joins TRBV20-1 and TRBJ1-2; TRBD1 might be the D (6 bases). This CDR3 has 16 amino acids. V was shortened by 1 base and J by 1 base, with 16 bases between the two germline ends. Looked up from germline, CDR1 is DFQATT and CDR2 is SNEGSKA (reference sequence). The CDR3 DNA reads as TGCAGTGCTAGAGCACAGGGCGACTTACTTAACTATGGCTACACCTTC. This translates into CSARAQGDLLNYGYTF.

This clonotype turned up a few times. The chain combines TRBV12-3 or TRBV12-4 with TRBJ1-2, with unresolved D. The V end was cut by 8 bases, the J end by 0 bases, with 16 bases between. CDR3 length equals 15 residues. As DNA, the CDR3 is TGTGCCAGCTCGGCCCCCCTGGGAGCTAACTATGGCTACACCTTC. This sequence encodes CASSAPLGANYGYTF.

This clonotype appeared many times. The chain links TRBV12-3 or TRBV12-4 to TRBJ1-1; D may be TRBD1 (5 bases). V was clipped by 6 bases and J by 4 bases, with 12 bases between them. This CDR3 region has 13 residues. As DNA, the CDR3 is TGTGCCAGCAGGGACTACAGGACCACTGAAGCTTTCTTT. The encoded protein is CASRDYRTTEAFF.

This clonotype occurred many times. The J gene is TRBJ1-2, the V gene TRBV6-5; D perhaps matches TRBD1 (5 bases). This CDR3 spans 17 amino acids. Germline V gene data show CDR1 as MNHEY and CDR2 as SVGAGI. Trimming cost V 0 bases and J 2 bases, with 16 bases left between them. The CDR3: CASSYSKTRGMNYGYTF. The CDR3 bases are TGTGCCAGCAGTTACTCGAAGACCCGGGGGATGAACTATGGCTACACCTTC.

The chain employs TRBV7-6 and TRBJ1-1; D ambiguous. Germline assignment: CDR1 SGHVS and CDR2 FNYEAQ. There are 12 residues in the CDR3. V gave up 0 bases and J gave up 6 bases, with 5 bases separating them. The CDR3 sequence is CASSLADAEAFF. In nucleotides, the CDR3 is TGTGCCAGCAGCTTAGCGGACGCTGAAGCTTTCTTT.

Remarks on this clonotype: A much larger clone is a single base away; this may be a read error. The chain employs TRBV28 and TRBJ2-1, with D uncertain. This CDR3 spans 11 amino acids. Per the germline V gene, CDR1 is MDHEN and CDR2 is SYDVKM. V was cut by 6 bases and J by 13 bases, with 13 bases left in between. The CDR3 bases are TGTGCCAGCAGACGAGAAGAGACCCAGTTCTTC. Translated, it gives CASRREETQFF.

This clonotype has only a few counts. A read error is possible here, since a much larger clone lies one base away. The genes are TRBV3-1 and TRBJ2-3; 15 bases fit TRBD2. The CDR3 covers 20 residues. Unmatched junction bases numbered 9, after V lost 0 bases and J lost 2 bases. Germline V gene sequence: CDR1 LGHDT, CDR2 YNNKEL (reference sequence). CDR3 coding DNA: TGTGCCAGCAGCCAAGACCCAGCCGGGACTAGCGGGGGGCCCACAGATACGCAGTATTTT. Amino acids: CASSQDPAGTSGGPTDTQYF.

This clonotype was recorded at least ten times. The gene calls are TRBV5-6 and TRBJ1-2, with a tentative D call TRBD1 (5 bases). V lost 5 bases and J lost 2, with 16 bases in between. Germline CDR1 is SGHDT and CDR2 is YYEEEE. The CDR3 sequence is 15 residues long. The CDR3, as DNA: TGTGCCAGCAGAGTGGGACCTTCGACCAACTATGGCTACACCTTC. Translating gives CASRVGPSTNYGYTF.

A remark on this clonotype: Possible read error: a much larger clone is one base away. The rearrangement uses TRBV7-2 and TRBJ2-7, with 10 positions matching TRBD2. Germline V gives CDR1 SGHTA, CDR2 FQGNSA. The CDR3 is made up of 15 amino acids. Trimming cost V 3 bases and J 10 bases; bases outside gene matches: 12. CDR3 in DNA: TGTGCCAGCAGCTTTAGCGGGGGGACACGAGAGTCCCAGTACTTC. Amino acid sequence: CASSFSGGTRESQYF.

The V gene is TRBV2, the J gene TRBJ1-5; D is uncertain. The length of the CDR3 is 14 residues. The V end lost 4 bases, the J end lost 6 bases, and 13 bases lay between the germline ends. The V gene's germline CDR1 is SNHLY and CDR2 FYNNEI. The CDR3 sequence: CASSVRGEAQPQHF. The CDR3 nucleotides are TGTGCCAGCAGTGTTCGGGGAGAAGCTCAGCCCCAGCATTTT.

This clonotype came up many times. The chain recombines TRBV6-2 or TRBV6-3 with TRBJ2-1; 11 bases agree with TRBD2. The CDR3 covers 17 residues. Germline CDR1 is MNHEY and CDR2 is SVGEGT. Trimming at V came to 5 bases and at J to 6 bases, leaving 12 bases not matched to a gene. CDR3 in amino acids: CASSHIAGGLISNEQFF. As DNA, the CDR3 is TGTGCCAGCAGTCATATAGCGGGGGGGCTCATCTCCAATGAGCAGTTCTTC.

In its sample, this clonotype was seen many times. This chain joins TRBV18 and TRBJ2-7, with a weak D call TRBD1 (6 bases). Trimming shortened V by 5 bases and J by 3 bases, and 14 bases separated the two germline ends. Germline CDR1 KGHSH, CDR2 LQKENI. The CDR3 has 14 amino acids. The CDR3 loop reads CASSEQGLNYEQYF. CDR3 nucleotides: TGTGCCAGCTCAGAACAGGGATTAAACTACGAGCAGTACTTC.

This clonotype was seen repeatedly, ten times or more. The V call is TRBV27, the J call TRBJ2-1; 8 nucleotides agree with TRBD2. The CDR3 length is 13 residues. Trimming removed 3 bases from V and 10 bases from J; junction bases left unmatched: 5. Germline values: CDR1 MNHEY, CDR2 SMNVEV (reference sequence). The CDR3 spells CASSFVGGGEQFF. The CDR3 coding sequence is TGTGCCAGCAGTTTCGTCGGGGGGGGCGAGCAGTTCTTC.

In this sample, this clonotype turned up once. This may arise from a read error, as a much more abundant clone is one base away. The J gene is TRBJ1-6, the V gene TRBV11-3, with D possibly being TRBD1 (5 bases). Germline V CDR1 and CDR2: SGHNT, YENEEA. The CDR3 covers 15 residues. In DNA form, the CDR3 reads TGTGCCAGCAGTCGTCCGGGACCATATAATTCACTCCTCCACTTT. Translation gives CASSRPGPYNSLLHF. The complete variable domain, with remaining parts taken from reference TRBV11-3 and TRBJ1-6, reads EAGVVQSPRYKIIEKKQPVAFWCNPISGHNTLYWYLQNLGQGPELLIRYENEEAVDDSQLPKDRFSAERLKGVDSTLKIQPAELGDSAVYLCASSRPGPYNSLLHFGNGTRLTVT.

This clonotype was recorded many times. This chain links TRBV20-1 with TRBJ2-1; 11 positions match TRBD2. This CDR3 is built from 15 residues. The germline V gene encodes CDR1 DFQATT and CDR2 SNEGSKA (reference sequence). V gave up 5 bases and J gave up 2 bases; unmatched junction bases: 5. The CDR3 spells CSAGRLAGPYNEQFF. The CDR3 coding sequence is TGCAGTGCTGGGCGACTAGCGGGGCCCTACAATGAGCAGTTCTTC.

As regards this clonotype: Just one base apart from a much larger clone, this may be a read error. CDR3 nucleotide sequence: TGTGCCAGCAGCCCCCCGGGCGGGGGGGCCCATGAGCAGTACTTC. It encodes CASSPPGGGAHEQYF. V and J are TRBV11-3 and TRBJ2-5; 9 nucleotides line up with TRBD2. From germline, CDR1 is SGHNT and CDR2 YENEEA. The CDR3 contains 15 residues. Trimming removed 5 bases from V and 11 bases from J; junction bases left unmatched: 15.

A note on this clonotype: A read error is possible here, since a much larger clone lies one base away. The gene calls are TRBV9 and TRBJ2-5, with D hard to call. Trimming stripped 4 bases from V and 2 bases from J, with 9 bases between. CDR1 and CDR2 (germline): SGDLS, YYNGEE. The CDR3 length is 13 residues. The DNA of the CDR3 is TGTGCCAGCAGCATAAGGAGTCAAGAGACCCAGTACTTC. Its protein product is CASSIRSQETQYF.

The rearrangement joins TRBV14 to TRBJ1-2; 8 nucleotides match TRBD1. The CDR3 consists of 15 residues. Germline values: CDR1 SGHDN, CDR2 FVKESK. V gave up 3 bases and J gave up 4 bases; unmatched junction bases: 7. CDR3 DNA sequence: TGTGCCAGCAGCCAGGTTGGGACAGGTTCCTATGGCTACACCTTC. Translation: CASSQVGTGSYGYTF. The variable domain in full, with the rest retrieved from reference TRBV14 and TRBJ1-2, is EAGVTQFPSHSVIEKGQTVTLRCDPISGHDNLYWYRRVMGKEIKFLLHFVKESKQDESGMPNNRFLAERTGGTYSTLKVQPAELEDSGVYFCASSQVGTGSYGYTFGSGTRLTVV.